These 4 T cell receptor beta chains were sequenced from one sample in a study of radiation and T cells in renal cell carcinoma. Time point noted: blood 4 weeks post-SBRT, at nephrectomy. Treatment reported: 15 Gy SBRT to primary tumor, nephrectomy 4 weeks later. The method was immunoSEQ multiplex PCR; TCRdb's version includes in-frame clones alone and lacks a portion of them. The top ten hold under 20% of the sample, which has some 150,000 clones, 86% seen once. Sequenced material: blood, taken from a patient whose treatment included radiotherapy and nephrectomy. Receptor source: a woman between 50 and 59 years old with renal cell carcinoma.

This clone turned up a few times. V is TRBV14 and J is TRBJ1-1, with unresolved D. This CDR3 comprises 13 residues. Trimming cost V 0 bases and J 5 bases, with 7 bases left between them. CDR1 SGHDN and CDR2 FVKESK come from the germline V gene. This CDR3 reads CASSQDLDTEAFF. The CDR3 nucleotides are TGTGCCAGCAGCCAAGATCTTGATACTGAAGCTTTCTTT. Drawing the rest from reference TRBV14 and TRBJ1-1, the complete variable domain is EAGVTQFPSHSVIEKGQTVTLRCDPISGHDNLYWYRRVMGKEIKFLLHFVKESKQDESGMPNNRFLAERTGGTYSTLKVQPAELEDSGVYFCASSQDLDTEAFFGQGTRLTVV.

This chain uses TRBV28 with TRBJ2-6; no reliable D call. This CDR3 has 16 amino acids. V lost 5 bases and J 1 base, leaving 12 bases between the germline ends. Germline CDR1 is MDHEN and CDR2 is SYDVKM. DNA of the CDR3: TGTGCCAGCAGTAAATTGTGGGCGTCTGGGGCCAACGTCCTGACTTTC. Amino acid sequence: CASSKLWASGANVLTF.

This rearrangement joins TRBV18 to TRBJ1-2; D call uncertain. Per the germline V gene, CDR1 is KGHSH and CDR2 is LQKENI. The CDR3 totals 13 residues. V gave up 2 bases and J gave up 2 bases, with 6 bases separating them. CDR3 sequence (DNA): TGTGCCAGCTCACCAGGGATCAACTATGGCTACACCTTC. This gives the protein CASSPGINYGYTF.

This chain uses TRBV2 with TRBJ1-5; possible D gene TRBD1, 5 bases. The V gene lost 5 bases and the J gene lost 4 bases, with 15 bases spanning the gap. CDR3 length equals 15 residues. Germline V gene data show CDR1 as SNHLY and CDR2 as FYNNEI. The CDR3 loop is CASSPGVGRNQPQHF. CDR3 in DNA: TGTGCCAGCAGTCCGGGGGTAGGGCGGAATCAGCCCCAGCATTTT.